This TCR beta chain is from a study of blood T cell repertoires in COVID-19. As for the study in general: Acute-phase and convalescent COVID-19 samples originated in the United States, Italy and Spain. The analysed material was cDNA or gDNA that came from T cells, B-cell-depleted T cells, or PBMCs.

How the authors handled the data: Amplified reference gene primers provided the basis for estimating nucleated cell counts. Sequencing used immunoSEQ multiplex PCR; TCRdb keeps in-frame clones, though not all of them. The V and J calls and clone size are taken from that table; D and trimming were inferred from the DNA. The sample lists tens of thousands of clones; about four fifths were seen once. Sequencing was performed on peripheral blood. The sequence derives from a woman older than 75 with acute or convalescent COVID-19.

The CDR3 loop reads CASSHDPLAAGGYEQYF. DNA for the CDR3: TGTGCCAGCAGCCATGACCCCCTTGCAGCGGGGGGGTACGAGCAGTACTTC. The V gene is TRBV3-1 (or the pseudogene TRBV3-2), the J gene TRBJ2-7; 10 bases map to TRBD2. In germline, CDR1 is LGHDT, CDR2 YNNKEL (reference sequence). The CDR3 consists of 17 residues. The junction had 12 bases not matched to a gene; V was cut back by 3 bases and J by 4 bases.